This T cell receptor beta chain came from a study of early T cells in non-severe SARS-CoV-2 infection. On the study more broadly: Investigators sequenced bulk RNA drawn from unsorted whole blood, and chains remained unpaired.

Study observations and caveats: Database matching using VDJdb favored anti-spike CD8 responses, with private and CD4 specificities left missing.

Researchers attached unique molecular identifiers to individual cDNA molecules. TCRdb reprocessed the 5' RACE reads via MiXCR and lists one record per CDR3 protein. The sample shows nearly 70,000 distinct CDR3 sequences, approximately 4.6% of them seen only once. The CDR3 runs to 14 residues. Germline V gene sequence: CDR1 MNHNS, CDR2 SASEGT. Losses at the gene ends were 6 bases for V and 7 bases for J; bases not matched to a gene: 7. Regarding this clonotype: The antigen is undetermined.

This chain links TRBV6-1 with TRBJ1-5; 9 bases line up with TRBD1. The specimen comprised whole blood, sampled at baseline. The receptor was isolated from an adult who was a healthcare worker with PCR-confirmed SARS-CoV-2 infection or an uninfected control (not recorded which). The donor label of this sample is uncertain. CDR3 nucleotides: TGTGCCAGCAGACCTGGGACAGGGCAACAGCCCCAGCATTTT. It is translated as CASRPGTGQQPQHF.